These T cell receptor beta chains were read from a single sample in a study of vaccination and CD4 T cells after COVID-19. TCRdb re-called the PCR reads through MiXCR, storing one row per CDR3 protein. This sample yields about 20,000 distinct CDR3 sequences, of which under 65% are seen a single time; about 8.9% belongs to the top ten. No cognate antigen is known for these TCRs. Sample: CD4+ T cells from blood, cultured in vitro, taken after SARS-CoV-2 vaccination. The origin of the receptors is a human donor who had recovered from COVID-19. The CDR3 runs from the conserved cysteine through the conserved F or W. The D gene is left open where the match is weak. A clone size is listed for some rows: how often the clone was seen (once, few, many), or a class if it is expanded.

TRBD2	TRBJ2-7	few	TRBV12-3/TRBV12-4	CASSSGGASSYEQYF	TGTGCCAGCAGTTCCGGGGGGGCGAGCTCCTACGAGCAGTACTTC
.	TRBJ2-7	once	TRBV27	CASSPRRAGEQYF	TGTGCCAGCAGTCCCCGCCGAGCCGGCGAGCAGTACTTC
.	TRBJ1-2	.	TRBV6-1	CASTRSGGYTF	TGTGCCAGCACGCGGTCAGGTGGCTACACCTTC
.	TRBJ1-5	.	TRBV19	CASSIQGTNKQPQHF	TGTGCCAGTAGTATTCAGGGGACAAATAAACAGCCCCAGCATTTT
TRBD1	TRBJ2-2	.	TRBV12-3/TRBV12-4	CASSLGTGIGELFF	TGTGCCAGCAGTTTAGGGACAGGGATCGGGGAGCTGTTTTTT
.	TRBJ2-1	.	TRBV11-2	CASSPRTPGVHEQFF	TGTGCCAGCAGCCCCCGTACCCCGGGGGTTCATGAGCAGTTCTTC
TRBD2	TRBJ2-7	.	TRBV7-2	CASSLIPGSGSEQYF	TGTGCCAGCAGCTTGATACCAGGTAGCGGGAGCGAGCAGTACTTC
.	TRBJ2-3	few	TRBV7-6	CASSSVTGPGADTQYF	TGTGCCAGCAGCTCTGTAACCGGGCCAGGAGCGGATACGCAGTATTTT
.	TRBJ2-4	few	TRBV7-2	CASSSSTEGKNIQYF	TGTGCCAGCAGCTCATCGACAGAGGGCAAAAACATTCAGTACTTC
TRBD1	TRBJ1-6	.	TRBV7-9	CASSFRTGVDYNSPLHF	TGTGCCAGCAGCTTCCGGACAGGGGTCGATTATAATTCACCCCTCCACTTT
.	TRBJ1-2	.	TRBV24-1	CATSGNYGYTF	TGTGCCACGTCCGGGAACTATGGCTACACCTTC
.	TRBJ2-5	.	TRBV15	CATSQDFRGTQYF	TGTGCCACCAGCCAGGACTTCCGCGGGACCCAGTACTTC
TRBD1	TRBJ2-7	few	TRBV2	CASSSPGQGFYEQYF	TGTGCCAGCAGCTCCCCAGGACAGGGGTTTTACGAGCAGTACTTC
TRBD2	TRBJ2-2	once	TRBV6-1	CASTPTGLAGEVGELFF	TGTGCCAGCACCCCGACGGGGCTAGCGGGAGAGGTCGGGGAGCTGTTTTTT
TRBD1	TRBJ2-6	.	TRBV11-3	CASSSRQGLKRGANVLTF	TGTGCCAGCAGCTCGCGACAGGGGTTGAAACGTGGGGCCAACGTCCTGACTTTC
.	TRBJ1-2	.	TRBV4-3	CASSQGQTNYGYTF	TGCGCCAGCAGCCAAGGACAGACGAACTATGGCTACACCTTC
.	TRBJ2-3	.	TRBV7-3	CASSPRPRSVGGGTQYF	TGTGCCAGCAGCCCCCGGCCCCGTTCAGTCGGAGGGGGTACGCAGTATTTT
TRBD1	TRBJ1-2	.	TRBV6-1	CASSPGTDYGYTF	TGTGCCAGCAGTCCCGGGACAGACTATGGCTACACCTTC
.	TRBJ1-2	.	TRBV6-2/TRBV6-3	CASTYDRNYGYTF	TGTGCCAGCACCTACGACAGAAACTATGGCTACACCTTC
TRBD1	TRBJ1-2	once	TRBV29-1	CSVAGQPNYGYTF	TGCAGCGTTGCGGGACAGCCTAACTATGGCTACACCTTC
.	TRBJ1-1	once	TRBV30	CAWSRRGYNEAFF	TGTGCCTGGAGTCGGAGGGGCTATAATGAAGCTTTCTTT
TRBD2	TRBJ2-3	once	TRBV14	CASSPRLLAGLQRTDTQYF	TGTGCCAGCAGCCCAAGGTTACTAGCGGGACTACAACGCACAGATACGCAGTATTTT
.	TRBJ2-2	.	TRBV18	CASSPPGNRDTGELFF	TGTGCCAGCTCACCACCGGGAAACCGGGACACCGGGGAGCTGTTTTTT
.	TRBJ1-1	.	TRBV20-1	CSAPRQSEAFF	TGCAGTGCTCCCCGGCAGTCTGAAGCTTTCTTT
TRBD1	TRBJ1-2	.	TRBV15	CATSRDVTGPGGGYTF	TGTGCCACCAGCAGAGACGTGACAGGGCCAGGTGGTGGCTACACCTTC
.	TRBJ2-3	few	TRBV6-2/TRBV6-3	CASSYGGSTDTQYF	TGTGCCAGCAGTTATGGCGGGAGCACAGATACGCAGTATTTT
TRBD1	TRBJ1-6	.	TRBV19	CASSMTRGDSPLHF	TGTGCCAGTAGTATGACCAGGGGGGATTCACCCCTCCACTTT
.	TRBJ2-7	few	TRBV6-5	CASSYSSPSANSYEQYF	TGTGCCAGCAGTTACTCGAGCCCCTCCGCTAACTCCTACGAGCAGTACTTC
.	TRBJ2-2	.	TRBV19	CATRGPPAGELFF	TGTGCCACCCGGGGGCCCCCCGCCGGGGAGCTGTTTTTT
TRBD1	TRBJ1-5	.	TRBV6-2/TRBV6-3	CASSYSIDRGIGASNQPQHF	TGTGCCAGCAGTTACTCGATCGACAGGGGTATAGGGGCGAGCAATCAGCCCCAGCATTTT
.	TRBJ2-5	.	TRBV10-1	CASSEPAGETQYF	TGCGCCAGCAGTGAGCCCGCAGGAGAGACCCAGTACTTC
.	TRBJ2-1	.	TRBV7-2	CASSLVATGTEQFF	TGTGCCAGCAGCTTAGTGGCAACCGGGACGGAGCAGTTCTTC
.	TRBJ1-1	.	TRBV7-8	CASTSGGTEAFF	TGTGCCAGCACCTCCGGGGGCACTGAAGCTTTCTTT
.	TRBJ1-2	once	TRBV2	CASTERGATYGYTF	TGTGCCAGCACGGAGAGGGGCGCGACCTATGGCTACACCTTC
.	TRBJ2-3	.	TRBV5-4	CASSFAGRTDTQYF	TGTGCCAGCAGCTTTGCGGGACGGACAGATACGCAGTATTTT
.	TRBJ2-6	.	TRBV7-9	CASSSGRGPGANVLTF	TGTGCCAGCAGCTCTGGGCGCGGACCTGGGGCCAACGTCCTGACTTTC
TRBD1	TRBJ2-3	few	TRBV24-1	CATSEGGQGTHTQYF	TGTGCCACCAGTGAGGGGGGACAGGGGACCCATACGCAGTATTTT
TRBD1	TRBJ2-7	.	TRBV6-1	CASRVGTGVHEQYF	TGTGCCAGCAGAGTCGGGACAGGGGTCCACGAGCAGTACTTC
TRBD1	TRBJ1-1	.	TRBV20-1	CSASRGQGNTEAFF	TGCAGTGCTAGCAGGGGACAGGGGAACACTGAAGCTTTCTTT
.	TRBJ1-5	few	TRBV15	CATSREGWNQPQHF	TGTGCCACCAGCAGAGAGGGGTGGAATCAGCCCCAGCATTTT
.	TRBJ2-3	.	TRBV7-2	CASSFALNRGTDTQYF	TGTGCCAGCAGCTTCGCCCTTAACCGGGGCACAGATACGCAGTATTTT
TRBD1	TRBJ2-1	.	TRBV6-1	CASRTRTGSSYNEQFF	TGTGCCAGCAGGACCCGGACAGGTAGCTCCTACAATGAGCAGTTCTTC
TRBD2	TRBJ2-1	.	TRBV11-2	CASSLDLAGRYNEQFF	TGTGCCAGCAGCTTAGATCTAGCGGGAAGATACAATGAGCAGTTCTTC
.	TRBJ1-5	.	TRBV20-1	CSARRGDVNQPQHF	TGCAGTGCTAGGAGAGGTGATGTGAATCAGCCCCAGCATTTT
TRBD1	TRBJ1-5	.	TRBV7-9	CASSPQGDNQPQHF	TGTGCCAGCAGCCCCCAGGGGGACAATCAGCCCCAGCATTTT
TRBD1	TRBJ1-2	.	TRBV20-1	CSAKNRDRGQGGYTF	TGCAGTGCTAAAAACCGGGACAGGGGGCAGGGTGGCTACACCTTC
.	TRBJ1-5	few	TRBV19	CASSDSQSEVQPQHF	TGTGCCAGTAGCGACAGTCAGTCGGAGGTTCAGCCCCAGCATTTT
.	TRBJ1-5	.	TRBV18	CASSPSGNQPQHF	TGTGCCAGCTCCCCGTCAGGGAATCAGCCCCAGCATTTT
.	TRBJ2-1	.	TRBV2	CASRGGGTEQFF	TGTGCCAGCAGAGGGGGGGGAACAGAGCAGTTCTTC
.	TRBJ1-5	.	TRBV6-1	CASRTDYGGGPGNQPQHF	TGTGCCAGCAGAACGGACTACGGGGGAGGACCCGGCAATCAGCCCCAGCATTTT
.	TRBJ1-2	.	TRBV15	CATSRGGGYYGYTF	TGTGCCACCAGCAGAGGGGGGGGGTACTATGGCTACACCTTC
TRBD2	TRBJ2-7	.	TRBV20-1	CSSNPARAGVPLLSF	TGCAGTTCTAACCCCGCGAGAGCGGGAGTTCCTCTACTTAGCTTC
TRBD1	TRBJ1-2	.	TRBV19	CASIRQGANYGYTF	TGTGCCAGTATTCGACAGGGGGCTAACTATGGCTACACCTTC
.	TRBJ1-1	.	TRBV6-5	CASSSTVMNTEAFF	TGTGCCAGCAGTTCTACAGTGATGAACACTGAAGCTTTCTTT
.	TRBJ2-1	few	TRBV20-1	CSGLDYNEQFF	TGCAGTGGTCTAGACTACAATGAGCAGTTCTTC
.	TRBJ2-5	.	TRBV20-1	CSADLHQETQYF	TGCAGTGCTGACCTACATCAAGAGACCCAGTACTTC
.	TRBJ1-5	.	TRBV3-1	CASSQDLQVHQPQHF	TGTGCCAGCAGCCAAGATCTACAGGTACATCAGCCCCAGCATTTT